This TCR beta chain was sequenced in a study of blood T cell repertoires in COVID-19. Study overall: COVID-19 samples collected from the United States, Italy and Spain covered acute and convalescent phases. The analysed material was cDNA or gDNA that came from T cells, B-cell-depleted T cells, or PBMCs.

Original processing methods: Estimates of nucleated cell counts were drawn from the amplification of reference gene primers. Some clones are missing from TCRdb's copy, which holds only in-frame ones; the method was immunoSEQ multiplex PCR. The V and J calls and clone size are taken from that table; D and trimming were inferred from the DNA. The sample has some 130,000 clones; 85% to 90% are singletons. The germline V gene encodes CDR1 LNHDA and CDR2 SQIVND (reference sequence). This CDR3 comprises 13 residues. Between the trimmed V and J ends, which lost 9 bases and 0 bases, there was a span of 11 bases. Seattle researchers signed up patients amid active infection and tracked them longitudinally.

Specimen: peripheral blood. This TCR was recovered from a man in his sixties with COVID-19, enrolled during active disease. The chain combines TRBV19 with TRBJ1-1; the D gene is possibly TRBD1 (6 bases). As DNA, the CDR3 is TGTGCCAGCCGACAGGATATGAACACTGAAGCTTTCTTT. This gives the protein CASRQDMNTEAFF.